The rows below give T cell receptor beta chains drawn from one sample of a study of OX40 agonist ivuxolimab in advanced cancers. This table comes from immunoSEQ multiplex PCR, and its TCRdb copy is limited to in-frame clones, with some not included. Found here are 65,000 to 85,000 clones, around 85% of them singletons; the top ten hold approximately 2.3%. Sequenced material: CD4+ or CD8+ T cells sorted from blood, taken in a trial of the OX40 agonist ivuxolimab. Every receptor here comes from an adult with an advanced solid tumor such as melanoma, head and neck, liver or kidney cancer. Both conserved end residues are part of each CDR3. D genes are given only for firm matches. A clone size is listed for some rows: how often the clone was seen (once, few, many), or a class if it is expanded.

.	TRBV2	TRBD1	TRBJ1-6	CASREGTGVRSPLHF	TGTGCCAGCCGGGAGGGCACAGGGGTTCGGTCACCCCTCCACTTT
.	TRBV9	TRBD2	TRBJ2-5	CASSVGVAGGRETQYF	TGTGCCAGCAGCGTAGGGGTAGCGGGGGGGAGAGAGACCCAGTACTTC
once	TRBV28	.	TRBJ1-2	CASSLTGYGYTF	TGTGCCAGCAGTTTGACTGGCTATGGCTACACCTTC
.	TRBV6-5	TRBD2	TRBJ2-2	CASRREGGTGELFF	TGTGCCAGCAGACGGGAGGGTGGGACCGGGGAGCTGTTTTTT
.	TRBV9	.	TRBJ2-3	CASSVGPQSAGTDTQYF	TGTGCCAGCAGCGTGGGTCCCCAGTCAGCGGGTACAGATACGCAGTATTTT
.	TRBV9	.	TRBJ1-1	CASSFGPAGTEAFF	TGTGCCAGCAGCTTCGGACCCGCGGGCACTGAAGCTTTCTTT
few	TRBV28	.	TRBJ1-6	CASKWTGALHF	TGTGCCAGCAAGTGGACCGGGGCCCTCCACTTT
.	TRBV28	.	TRBJ1-1	CASSFGDRNTEAFF	TGTGCCAGCAGTTTCGGGGATCGGAACACTGAAGCTTTCTTT
.	TRBV5-1	TRBD2	TRBJ2-3	CASSLSSGGARNTQYF	TGCGCCAGCAGCTTGTCTAGCGGGGGGGCCCGGAATACGCAGTATTTT
few	TRBV28	.	TRBJ1-2	CASSLGPAGYTF	TGTGCCAGCAGTTTGGGGCCAGCTGGCTACACCTTC
medium-sized	TRBV30	.	TRBJ1-4	CAWNGNGYEKLFF	TGTGCCTGGAATGGCAATGGATATGAAAAACTGTTTTTT
.	TRBV9	.	TRBJ1-2	CASSIGQPSYGYTF	TGTGCCAGCAGCATTGGACAGCCATCCTATGGCTACACCTTC
.	TRBV5-8	.	TRBJ1-1	CARRQRTLRGNTEAFF	TGTGCCAGGAGACAGCGGACTCTACGCGGGAACACTGAAGCTTTCTTT
.	TRBV19	.	TRBJ1-4	CASTLGGTREKLFF	TGTGCCAGTACCCTGGGGGGGACAAGGGAAAAACTGTTTTTT
.	TRBV7-9	.	TRBJ1-4	CASSFGTATNEKLFF	TGTGCCAGCAGCTTCGGAACCGCAACTAATGAAAAACTGTTTTTT
.	TRBV4-3	.	TRBJ1-2	CASSPPGREYGYTF	TGCGCCAGCAGCCCCCCGGGAAGGGAATATGGCTACACCTTC
.	TRBV5-1	.	TRBJ2-5	CASSLEPGLAWETQYF	TGCGCCAGCAGCTTAGAACCGGGGCTGGCTTGGGAGACCCAGTACTTC
.	TRBV5-1	.	TRBJ2-7	CASSLARDYEQYF	TGCGCCAGCAGCTTGGCCAGGGACTACGAGCAGTACTTC
.	TRBV28	.	TRBJ1-2	CASSLGADNYGYTF	TGTGCCAGCAGTTTAGGGGCAGATAACTATGGCTACACCTTC
.	TRBV28	.	TRBJ2-1	CASSLREGEQFF	TGTGCCAGCAGTTTACGAGAGGGTGAGCAGTTCTTC